The rows below give T cell receptor beta chains drawn from one sample of a study of blood T cell repertoires in COVID-19. This table comes from immunoSEQ multiplex PCR, and its TCRdb copy is limited to in-frame clones, with some not included. The sample lists 250,000 to 300,000 clones; about 89% were seen once. Sequenced sample: peripheral blood. The origin of the receptors is a woman in her 30s with COVID-19, enrolled during active disease. The CDR3 runs from the conserved cysteine through the conserved F or W. The D gene is left open where the match is weak. Rows give clone size only sometimes, using once, few, many, or a class for an expanded clone.

j_call,clone_size,d_call,v_call,cdr3_nt,cdr3_aa
TRBJ2-7,-,TRBD2,TRBV27,TGTGCCAGCAGTTTATGGGACGGACTAGCGGCCTACGAGCAGTACTTC,CASSLWDGLAAYEQYF
TRBJ2-3,few,-,TRBV19,TGTGCCAGTAGTACGGGGAAGAGGACAGATACGCAGTATTTT,CASSTGKRTDTQYF
TRBJ1-5,-,TRBD1,TRBV5-8,TGTGCCAGCAGCTTAGACAGGGCACATGGTCGGCCCCAGCATTTT,CASSLDRAHGRPQHF
TRBJ2-7,-,TRBD2,TRBV27,TGTGCCAGCAGGCGACTAGCGGGAGGTTACGAGCAGTACTTC,CASRRLAGGYEQYF
TRBJ1-1,-,TRBD1,TRBV4-1,TGCGCCAGCAGCCAAACCACAGGGGACACTGAAGCTTTCTTT,CASSQTTGDTEAFF
TRBJ1-4,-,TRBD1,TRBV4-1,TGCGCCAGCAGCCAAGATGGGGACAGTAGCGGAAAACTGTTTTTT,CASSQDGDSSGKLFF
TRBJ2-7,-,TRBD2,TRBV15,TGTGCCACCAGCCGAGGACTAGCGGGGAGCTCCTACGAGCAGTACTTC,CATSRGLAGSSYEQYF
TRBJ1-1,-,-,TRBV11-3,TGTGCCAGCAGCTCCGCAGAGAACACTGAAGCTTTCTTT,CASSSAENTEAFF
TRBJ1-1,-,-,TRBV19,TGTGCCAGTTCCTCAAAGGCGGTAGAGAACACTGAAGCTTTCTTT,CASSSKAVENTEAFF
TRBJ1-1,-,-,TRBV24-1,TGTGCCACCAGTGATGGTTACCCAGAGAATTGGAGAGGGAACACTGAAGCTTTCTTT,CATSDGYPENWRGNTEAFF
TRBJ2-2,-,-,TRBV24-1,TGTGCCACCAGTGATGCCTCTGTGGCCTTGAACACCGGGGAGCTGTTTTTT,CATSDASVALNTGELFF
TRBJ1-2,-,TRBD1,TRBV19,TGTGCCAGTAGTCCCAGGACAGGGAAGGATGGCTACACCTTC,CASSPRTGKDGYTF
TRBJ1-3,-,-,TRBV30,TGTGCCCTTGACAATAACTCTGGAAACACCATATATTTT,CALDNNSGNTIYF
TRBJ1-2,-,-,TRBV30,TGTGCCTGGAGTAAAATAGCAGATCCGAGCTACACCTTC,CAWSKIADPSYTF
TRBJ1-1,-,TRBD1,TRBV5-1,TGCGCCAGCAGCCGCGGGACAGAGAACACTGAAGCTTTCTTT,CASSRGTENTEAFF
TRBJ2-1,-,TRBD2,TRBV5-6,TGTGCCAGCAGCCTGACTAGCGGGAGGGCCTATGAGCAGTTCTTC,CASSLTSGRAYEQFF
TRBJ1-6,-,TRBD1,TRBV10-3,TGTGCCATCAGTGACGGACAGGGGAGGTCACCCCTCCACTTT,CAISDGQGRSPLHF
TRBJ2-7,-,TRBD1,TRBV2,TGTGCCAGCAGTGGGGACAGGGCCTACGAGCAGTACTTC,CASSGDRAYEQYF
TRBJ1-2,-,-,TRBV5-1,TGCGCCAGCAGCGCCAGGGGAGACTATGGCTACACCTTC,CASSARGDYGYTF
TRBJ2-3,few,TRBD2,TRBV19,TGTGCCAGTAGGGGTAGCGGGAGGGCGGCAGATACGCAGTATTTT,CASRGSGRAADTQYF
TRBJ2-5,-,-,TRBV7-9,TGTGCCAGCAGCTTAGCGTCGTCTACGTCTCAAGAGACCCAGTACTTC,CASSLASSTSQETQYF
TRBJ2-7,-,-,TRBV19,TGTGCCAGTAGTAAAGGCGGCGCAAGAGGGTACGAGCAGTACTTC,CASSKGGARGYEQYF
TRBJ1-3,-,-,TRBV28,TGTGCCAGCAGTTTAATGGGCGATAGAAACACCATATATTTT,CASSLMGDRNTIYF
TRBJ1-2,once,-,TRBV5-1,TGCGCCAGCAGCTTGAGCGGGGAGTATGGCTACACCTTC,CASSLSGEYGYTF
TRBJ2-6,-,TRBD1,TRBV19,TGTGCCAGTAGTATAGCAGGACAGGGTCTCTCTGGGGCCAACGTCCTGACTTTC,CASSIAGQGLSGANVLTF
TRBJ2-1,-,-,TRBV15,TGTGCCACCAGCAGAGAGGTAGCGAACTACAATGAGCAGTTCTTC,CATSREVANYNEQFF
TRBJ2-2,-,TRBD2,TRBV7-3,TGTGCCAGCAGCCCGGGACTAGCGGGGCCCACCGGGGAGCTGTTTTTT,CASSPGLAGPTGELFF
TRBJ2-1,-,TRBD2,TRBV4-2,TGTGCCAGCAGCCAAGATCATGCGGGGATTGGCGGGAGCTCCTACAATGAGCAGTTCTTC,CASSQDHAGIGGSSYNEQFF
TRBJ2-7,-,TRBD2,TRBV6-5,TGTGCCAGCAGGGAGGGACTAGCGGGAGGGTACGAGCAGTACTTC,CASREGLAGGYEQYF
TRBJ2-7,-,TRBD2,TRBV27,TGTGCCAGCAGGCCGGGACTAGCGGCCCTCTTATCCGAGCAGTACTTC,CASRPGLAALLSEQYF
TRBJ2-1,once,TRBD2,TRBV19,TGTGCCAGTAGCTTCCTACTAGCGGGAGTGAGAAATGAGCAGTTCTTC,CASSFLLAGVRNEQFF